This T cell receptor (beta chain) was identified during a study of T cell repertoires and HLA-DP antigens. Study conclusions and caveats: Naive and memory CD4+ repertoires were not analysed separately.

On this clone itself: Its antigen remains unidentified.

Germline trimming cut 5 bases from V and 13 bases from J; bases unmatched to any gene: 8. Germline V gives CDR1 MNHEY, CDR2 SMNVEV (reference sequence). The CDR3 length is 12 residues. Amplification used primers for 54 TRBV and 13 TRBJ segments. Deep-resolution sequencing targeted around 190,000 T cell genomes in pre-culture CD4+ samples. Libraries were prepared by immunoSEQ multiplex PCR; TCRdb keeps only in-frame clonotypes and omits some of them. The data contain roughly 73,000 clones, around 80% of them singletons. Material: CD4+ T cells from PBMCs. The V gene is TRBV27, the J gene TRBJ2-7; 10 bases agree with TRBD2. The sequence derives from a man in his 60s in good health and CMV-seronegative. Written as DNA, the CDR3 is TGTGCCAGCAGTCACCCTCGACTAGCGGGCTACGTC. Translating it yields CASSHPRLAGYV.